Listed below are T cell receptor beta chains from one sample, sequenced in a study of human T cells and chemical hapten exposure. MiXCR was run by TCRdb on the RACE reads, yielding one entry per CDR3 protein. The sample has more than 85,000 distinct CDR3 sequences, less than 45% seen once. The sample was whole blood, taken in connection with sensitization to the hapten diphenylcyclopropenone (DPC). All receptors derive from a man aged 35 to 55 with alopecia areata. Some clones in this sample may be carry-over from other donors' samples. Both conserved end residues are trimmed from each CDR3. Size values are once, few and many counts, or a class for expanded clones, and some rows have none.

TRBV14 | few | ASSRLRDREYNEQF
TRBV28 | NA | ASSLARHEQY
TRBV5-6 | once | ASSLGWRRGNQPQH
TRBV28 | few | ASSSPGLPTGELF
TRBV4-2 | NA | ASSQERLADTQY
TRBV27 | NA | ASSPRGGLETQY
TRBV27 | NA | ATVRLAGEGGEF
TRBV20-1 | NA | SALGLEVSDTQY
TRBV9 | few | ASSTSGRANTGELF
TRBV29-1 | few | SVMQGATETQY
TRBV28 | NA | ASSLQLIYEQY
TRBV11-3 | few | ASSFRRGNEQF
TRBV7-2 | NA | ASSQGLLSYEQY
TRBV20-1 | NA | SARDRGGNTEAF
TRBV7-2 | NA | ASSLVTRENEKLF
TRBV10-3 | NA | AISGLAGVSTGELF
TRBV3-1 | NA | ASSLKLAGYTDTQY
TRBV18 | NA | ASSPPWTSGTTDTQY
TRBV3-1 | NA | ASSLATGGTSTGELF
TRBV6-6 | few | ASRRGDQPQH
TRBV5-1 | NA | ASKVPGQTNTQY
TRBV6-2/TRBV6-3 | NA | ASSYWGKIEEQF
TRBV24-1 | NA | ATSDSRLAGYNEQF
TRBV18 | NA | ASSPPARGEQY
TRBV10-3 | NA | AISAMISPEQY
TRBV7-2 | NA | ASSLIGLAPSTDTQY
TRBV27 | NA | ASSPGLAGTGETQY
TRBV6-5 | NA | ASSYSGGDPYNEQF
TRBV28 | few | ASPPDSLINTNTGELF
TRBV7-2 | NA | ASSFSDQETQY
TRBV30 | NA | AWSVGRDNEQF
TRBV7-3 | NA | ASSLGTGAKVTDTQY
TRBV9 | NA | ASSPLDRGSSGNTIY